Presented here are 19 T cell receptor beta chains from one specimen sequenced in a study of T cell responses to AZD1222 COVID-19 vaccine. Some clones are missing from TCRdb's copy, which holds only in-frame ones; the method was immunoSEQ multiplex PCR. The table has roughly 30,000 clones, 75% to 85% seen once. Material: peripheral blood, obtained 28 days after the second AZD1222 dose. All receptors come from an adult who received the AZD1222 COVID-19 vaccine.

The chain recombines TRBV11-2 with TRBJ1-6; unclear D gene. V was pared by 6 bases and J by 5 bases, with 11 bases between. The CDR3 consists of 14 residues. Germline V gives CDR1 SGHAT, CDR2 FQNNGV. CDR3 coding DNA: TGTGCCAGCAGGAGGTTAAGGGATAATTCACCCCTCCACTTT. Encoded protein: CASRRLRDNSPLHF.

Within the sample, this clone is medium-sized. V usage is TRBV19 and J usage is TRBJ1-2; no clear D. This CDR3 has 15 amino acids. Germline-derived CDR1 and CDR2 are LNHDA and SQIVND (reference sequence). V lost 5 bases and J 3 bases, leaving 16 bases between the germline ends. CDR3 in amino acids: CASSGTHGGDYGYTF. The CDR3 coding sequence is TGTGCCAGTAGTGGCACGCACGGTGGGGACTATGGCTACACCTTC.

This chain connects TRBV7-2 to TRBJ2-7; 9 bases line up with TRBD1. Looked up from germline, CDR1 is SGHTA and CDR2 is FQGNSA. The CDR3 sequence is 14 residues long. V was pared by 7 bases and J by 1 base, with 5 bases of the junction left unmatched. CDR3 nucleotide sequence: TGTGCCAGCACCTACGGGACAGGGTCCTACGAGCAGTACTTC. Translated: CASTYGTGSYEQYF.

This clone occurred a few times. V and J are TRBV3-1 (or the pseudogene TRBV3-2) and TRBJ1-1; 8 nucleotides align to TRBD1. The germline gives CDR1 LGHDT, CDR2 YNNKEL (reference sequence). The CDR3 is 15 residues long. V trimming: 4 bases; J trimming: 1 base; junction bases outside the gene matches: 5. In DNA, the CDR3 is TGTGCCAGCAGCCGCGCCGGGACAGGGAACACTGAAGCTTTCTTT. It encodes CASSRAGTGNTEAFF.

This clone was seen more than once but under ten times. The V and J genes are TRBV4-2 and TRBJ1-2; tentatively, D is TRBD1 (5 bases). The CDR3 length is 14 residues. Trimming took off 0 bases at V and 5 bases at J, with 10 bases between the two ends. CDR1 LGHNA and CDR2 YNFKEQ come from the germline V gene. CDR3 protein: CASSQDQGGYGYTF. The DNA of the CDR3 is TGTGCCAGCAGCCAAGATCAGGGTGGGTATGGCTACACCTTC.

The rearrangement uses TRBV28 and TRBJ1-5; D possibly corresponds to TRBD1 (6 bases). The CDR3 runs 14 residues. The V end was cut by 5 bases, the J end by 6 bases, with 14 bases between. Germline V gene lookup returns CDR1 MDHEN and CDR2 SYDVKM. The CDR3 bases are TGTGCCAGCAGTACAAACAGGGATAGTCAGCCCCAGCATTTT. Protein product: CASSTNRDSQPQHF. Drawing the rest from reference TRBV28 and TRBJ1-5, the complete variable domain is DVKVTQSSRYLVKRTGEKVFLECVQDMDHENMFWYRQDPGLGLRLIYFSYDVKMKEKGDIPEGYSVSREKKERFSLILESASTNQTSMYLCASSTNRDSQPQHFGDGTRLSIL.

In the case of this clone: Within the sample, other DNA sequences also encode this same CDR3. V usage is TRBV9 and J usage is TRBJ2-3; unclear D gene. CDR1 and CDR2 from the germline V gene are SGDLS and YYNGEE. V lost 0 bases, J lost 0 bases, and 5 bases lay in between. The CDR3 runs 14 residues. The CDR3 nucleotides read TGTGCCAGCAGCGTAGGTGGTAGCACAGATACGCAGTATTTT. Translation: CASSVGGSTDTQYF.

The chain combines TRBV5-1 with TRBJ1-2; D is ambiguous. Deletions cut 1 base from V and 8 bases from J, with 15 bases between. This CDR3 comprises 14 residues. The V gene's germline CDR1 is SGHRS and CDR2 YFSETQ. As DNA, the CDR3 is TGCGCCAGCAGCTTGCGAGAATCCGGAGGAGGCTACACCTTC. Amino acids: CASSLRESGGGYTF.

The rearrangement links TRBV28 to TRBJ2-7, with TRBD1 matching over 9 bases. V trimming: 9 bases; J trimming: 0 bases; junction bases outside the gene matches: 6. Germline lookup yields CDR1 MDHEN and CDR2 SYDVKM. The CDR3 consists of 14 residues. The CDR3 is CASHRGRNSYEQYF. The CDR3 DNA is TGTGCCAGTCACAGGGGGCGAAACTCCTACGAGCAGTACTTC. Combining the CDR3 with reference TRBV28 and TRBJ2-7 gives the whole variable domain DVKVTQSSRYLVKRTGEKVFLECVQDMDHENMFWYRQDPGLGLRLIYFSYDVKMKEKGDIPEGYSVSREKKERFSLILESASTNQTSMYLCASHRGRNSYEQYFGPGTRLTVT.

This clone occurred once. The chain uses TRBV27 and TRBJ2-1; D is uncertain. CDR1 is MNHEY and CDR2 is SMNVEV in the germline V gene (reference sequence). This CDR3 is 16 amino acids long. V lost 2 bases, J lost 0 bases, and 11 bases lay in between. The CDR3 bases are TGTGCCAGCAGTTTAATGGGAATCTTCTCCTACAATGAGCAGTTCTTC. It encodes CASSLMGIFSYNEQFF.

This chain connects TRBV5-1 to TRBJ2-3, with 10 bases lining up with TRBD2. The CDR3 loop spans 15 amino acids. Germline CDR1 SGHRS, CDR2 YFSETQ. The V gene end was trimmed by 7 bases and the J gene end by 1 base; junction bases not matched to a gene: 6. The CDR3 loop reads CASRSGTSGTDTQYF. CDR3 in DNA: TGCGCCAGCCGATCCGGGACTAGCGGCACAGATACGCAGTATTTT.

The chain carries TRBV29-1 and TRBJ2-3, with 14 bases identical to TRBD2. The CDR3 loop spans 14 amino acids. In germline, CDR1 is SQVTM, CDR2 ANQGSEA. With V trimmed by 8 bases and J by 5 bases, 6 bases remained unmatched. The CDR3, as DNA: TGCAGCAAGACTAGCGGGGGGGCGCGAGATACGCAGTATTTT. This sequence encodes CSKTSGGARDTQYF.

This chain joins TRBV6-1 and TRBJ1-5; D ambiguous. Trimming pared 1 base from V and 9 bases from J, leaving 7 bases between. CDR1 is MNHNS and CDR2 is SASEGT in the germline V gene. The CDR3 is 12 amino acids. CDR3 residues: CASSEGLRPQHF. The CDR3 DNA reads TGTGCCAGCAGTGAAGGTCTTCGGCCCCAGCATTTT.

Only one count was recorded for this clone. Germline and junction disagree at one end, which may indicate a read error. The gene calls are TRBV28 and TRBJ1-6; 9 nucleotides align to TRBD1. This CDR3 is 12 amino acids long. Germline-derived CDR1 and CDR2 are MDHEN and SYDVKM. CDR3 sequence reads: CASRATGTGFNF. The CDR3 DNA reads as TGTGCCAGCAGGGCGACCGGGACAGGGTTTAACTTT. The full variable domain, rest sourced from reference TRBV28 and TRBJ1-6, is DVKVTQSSRYLVKRTGEKVFLECVQDMDHENMFWYRQDPGLGLRLIYFSYDVKMKEKGDIPEGYSVSREKKERFSLILESASTNQTSMYLCASRATGTGFNFGNGTRLTVT.

The chain combines TRBV7-3 with TRBJ2-1; D tentatively fits TRBD1 or TRBD2 (6 bases each). Germline V CDR1 and CDR2: SGHTA, FQGTGA. CDR3 size: 12 residues. V was clipped by 8 bases and J by 8 bases, with 13 bases between them. The CDR3 loop is CASSWGADEQFF. CDR3 nucleotides: TGTGCCAGCTCCTGGGGGGCGGATGAGCAGTTCTTC.

This chain connects TRBV27 to TRBJ2-3, with 7 bases matching TRBD2. With V trimmed by 1 base and J by 1 base, 5 bases remained unmatched. The CDR3 totals 16 residues. Per the germline V gene, CDR1 is MNHEY and CDR2 is SMNVEV (reference sequence). CDR3 nucleotide sequence: TGTGCCAGCAGTTTATTTTTTGCGGGGGGCACAGATACGCAGTATTTT. Protein: CASSLFFAGGTDTQYF.

This clone was counted only a few times. This chain connects TRBV14 to TRBJ1-4; possible D gene TRBD1, 5 bases. The CDR3 consists of 16 residues. From germline, CDR1 is SGHDN and CDR2 FVKESK. Trimming took off 6 bases at V and 0 bases at J, with 14 bases between the two ends. CDR3 sequence: CASSWPSGSTNEKLFF. The CDR3 DNA follows: TGTGCCAGCAGTTGGCCCTCAGGGTCAACTAATGAAAAACTGTTTTTT.

The V call is TRBV5-4, the J call TRBJ2-5; possible D gene TRBD1, 6 bases. The germline gives CDR1 SGHNT, CDR2 YYREEE (reference sequence). The length of the CDR3 is 14 residues. V gave up 5 bases and J gave up 5 bases, with 16 bases separating them. For the CDR3, the DNA is TGTGCCAGCAGGGAGCAGGGGCGGGTTGAGACCCAGTACTTC. It is translated as CASREQGRVETQYF.

The chain employs TRBV5-1 and TRBJ1-1, with D perhaps matching TRBD1 (6 bases). The CDR3 is 14 amino acids. The germline V and J ends were trimmed by 4 bases and 1 base, with 11 bases remaining between them. CDR1 and CDR2 from the germline V gene are SGHRS and YFSETQ. CDR3 coding DNA: TGCGCCAGCAGCAACAGGGAAGGGAACACTGAAGCTTTCTTT. It codes for CASSNREGNTEAFF.